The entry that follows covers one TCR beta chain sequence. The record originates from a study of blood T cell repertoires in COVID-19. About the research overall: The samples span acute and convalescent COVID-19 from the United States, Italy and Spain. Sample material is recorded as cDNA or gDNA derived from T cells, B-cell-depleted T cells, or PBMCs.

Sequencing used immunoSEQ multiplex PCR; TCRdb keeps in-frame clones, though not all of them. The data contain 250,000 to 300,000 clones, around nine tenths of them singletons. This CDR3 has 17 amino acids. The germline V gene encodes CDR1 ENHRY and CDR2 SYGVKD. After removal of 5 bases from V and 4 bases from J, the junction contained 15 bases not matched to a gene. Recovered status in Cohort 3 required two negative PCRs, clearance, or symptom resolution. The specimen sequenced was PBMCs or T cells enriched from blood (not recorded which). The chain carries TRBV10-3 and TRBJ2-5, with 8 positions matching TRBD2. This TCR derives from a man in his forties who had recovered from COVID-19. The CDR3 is CAISSTVGLDVTETQYF. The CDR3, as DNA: TGTGCCATCAGTTCTACAGTGGGACTAGATGTAACAGAGACCCAGTACTTC.